The TCR beta chain under discussion was sequenced for a study of graft-versus-host responses after intestinal transplantation. Clones were sequenced by immunoSEQ multiplex PCR, and TCRdb holds only the in-frame ones, with some missing. The sample lists around 100,000 clones; 85% to 95% were seen once. The CDR3 is 13 amino acids. The V end lost 3 bases, the J end lost 4 bases, and 11 bases lay between the germline ends. Germline V lookup: CDR1 SGDLS, CDR2 YYNGEE. As concerns this clone: Antigen unknown.

The sample in question was unstimulated CD8+ T cells sorted from spleen or lymph node cells, obtained before transplant. The TCR sequence derives from a human donor who was the organ donor for an intestinal transplant. This chain joins TRBV9 and TRBJ2-7; weak D call: TRBD1 (6 bases). CDR3 in DNA: TGTGCCAGCAGCGCCGGGACACGTTACGAGCAGTACTTC. Protein sequence: CASSAGTRYEQYF.